These 20 T cell receptor beta chains originate from one sample sequenced in a study of blood T cell repertoires in COVID-19. The protocol was immunoSEQ multiplex PCR, while the TCRdb copy is restricted to in-frame clones and leaves out a portion. This table has some 210,000 clones, approximately 89% appearing once. The specimen sequenced was peripheral blood. These receptors originate from a woman in her 40s with acute or convalescent COVID-19.

V usage is TRBV6-1 and J usage is TRBJ1-5; D may be TRBD1 (5 bases). There are 16 residues in the CDR3. Looked up from germline, CDR1 is MNHNS and CDR2 is SASEGT. V was trimmed by 2 bases and J by 4 bases, leaving 15 bases between them. The CDR3 DNA follows: TGTGCCAGCAGTGAATCCCGGTGGGGGGAGAATCAGCCCCAGCATTTT. It codes for CASSESRWGENQPQHF.

The CDR3 DNA reads as TGTGCCAGCTCACCATCCACCGGGACAGCTAACTATGGCTACACCTTC. This sequence encodes CASSPSTGTANYGYTF. The rearrangement links TRBV18 to TRBJ1-2; TRBD1 matches at 7 bases. Trimming at V came to 2 bases and at J to 0 bases, leaving 6 bases not matched to a gene. The CDR3 has 16 amino acids. Germline CDR1 KGHSH, CDR2 LQKENI. The complete variable domain, with remaining parts taken from reference TRBV18 and TRBJ1-2, reads NAGVMQNPRHLVRRRGQEARLRCSPMKGHSHVYWYRQLPEEGLKFMVYLQKENIIDESGMPKERFSAEFPKEGPSILRIQQVVRGDSAAYFCASSPSTGTANYGYTFGSGTRLTVV.

This clone has just a few counts. The rearrangement uses TRBV20-1 and TRBJ1-6, with D possibly being TRBD1 (6 bases). CDR1 is DFQATT, CDR2 SNEGSKA, per germline (reference sequence). The length of the CDR3 is 14 residues. Trimming removed 3 bases from V and 5 bases from J, with 11 bases in between. The CDR3 sequence is CSASPGTNNSPLHF. CDR3 DNA: TGCAGTGCTAGTCCCGGGACAAATAATTCACCCCTCCACTTT.

The V gene is TRBV5-1, the J gene TRBJ2-2, with 11 positions matching TRBD2. V shed 1 base, J shed 2 bases, and the junction held 4 bases outside the gene matches. The CDR3 runs to 17 residues. In germline, CDR1 is SGHRS, CDR2 YFSETQ. The CDR3 DNA is TGCGCCAGCAGCTTGTCTAGCGGGGGGTTAAACACCGGGGAGCTGTTTTTT. Protein product: CASSLSSGGLNTGELFF.

The chain recombines TRBV5-1 with TRBJ1-1, with 7 nucleotides matching TRBD1. J lost 4 bases, V lost 2 bases, and 5 bases had no gene match. Germline V gene lookup returns CDR1 SGHRS and CDR2 YFSETQ. The CDR3 sequence is 14 residues long. CDR3: CASSLRQGTTEAFF. CDR3 nucleotide sequence: TGCGCCAGCAGCTTAAGACAGGGAACCACTGAAGCTTTCTTT.

The DNA of the CDR3 is TGTGCCAGCAGTTTGGGGGCGAGCGGCTACAATGAGCAGTTCTTC. It specifies CASSLGASGYNEQFF. The chain carries TRBV27 and TRBJ2-1; tentative D call: TRBD1 (6 bases). The CDR3 sequence is 15 residues long. The V and J ends lost 3 bases and 3 bases respectively, with 12 bases between them. Germline V gene data show CDR1 as MNHEY and CDR2 as SMNVEV (reference sequence).

A remark on this clone: Other nucleotide sequences in the sample specify the same CDR3. CDR3 sequence: CASSFRGNYGYTF. CDR3 nucleotide sequence: TGTGCCAGCAGTTTTCGGGGGAACTATGGCTACACCTTC. J is TRBJ1-2 and V is TRBV12-3 or TRBV12-4; possibly TRBD1 for D (5 bases). The CDR3 runs 13 residues. Trimming left V 3 bases short and J 2 bases short, with 7 bases between.

This rearrangement joins TRBV28 to TRBJ1-2; 9 bases are shared with TRBD1. Germline-derived CDR1 and CDR2 are MDHEN and SYDVKM. Unmatched junction bases numbered 8, after V lost 6 bases and J lost 6 bases. The length of the CDR3 is 14 residues. The CDR3 region has the DNA TGTGCCAGCAGCCTCACCGGGACAGGGAATGGCTACACCTTC. It yields the protein CASSLTGTGNGYTF.

As DNA, the CDR3 is TGCGCCAGCAGCTTGGCGGGGGGTTCGCACACTGAAGCTTTCTTT. It yields the protein CASSLAGGSHTEAFF. V and J are TRBV5-1 and TRBJ1-1, with a tentative D call TRBD1 (5 bases). V was cut by 0 bases and J by 3 bases, with 12 bases left in between. The germline CDR1 and CDR2 sequences are SGHRS and YFSETQ. The CDR3 runs to 15 residues.

The V and J genes are TRBV11-2 and TRBJ1-2; a weak D match, TRBD1 (5 bases). Trimming removed 1 base from V and 2 bases from J, with 11 bases in between. Germline V gives CDR1 SGHAT, CDR2 FQNNGV. This CDR3 is 15 amino acids long. The CDR3 here is CASSLGGTVNYGYTF. Here the CDR3 DNA reads TGTGCCAGCAGCTTAGGCGGGACGGTAAACTATGGCTACACCTTC.

The V gene is TRBV6-2 or TRBV6-3, the J gene TRBJ1-5; D is uncertain. The germline CDR1 and CDR2 sequences are MNHEY and SVGEGT. The CDR3 consists of 16 residues. V lost 6 bases, J lost 3 bases, and 18 bases lay in between. The CDR3 DNA reads as TGTGCCAGCAGCCCACTGGAGCAGCCTACCAATCAGCCCCAGCATTTT. This sequence encodes CASSPLEQPTNQPQHF.

The gene calls are TRBV5-1 and TRBJ1-1, with D possibly being TRBD1 (5 bases). This CDR3 contains 13 residues. The germline gives CDR1 SGHRS, CDR2 YFSETQ. Trimming took 7 bases from V and 2 from J, leaving 12 bases between them. The CDR3 protein is CASGTTDNTEAFF. The CDR3 nucleotides are TGCGCCAGCGGTACGACAGATAACACTGAAGCTTTCTTT.

The chain combines TRBV2 with TRBJ2-3, with D tentatively TRBD2 (6 bases). With 2 bases removed from V and 1 base from J, the gap between germline ends came to 10 bases. Germline values: CDR1 SNHLY, CDR2 FYNNEI. The CDR3 runs 15 residues. The CDR3 DNA reads as TGTGCCAGCAGTGAATGGACGGGAGGCACAGATACGCAGTATTTT. Translating it yields CASSEWTGGTDTQYF.

This clone was counted only a few times. This sequence joins TRBV2 and TRBJ2-1, with 9 positions matching TRBD1. V lost 9 bases to trimming and J lost 6 bases; unmatched junction nucleotides: 9. The CDR3 is made up of 14 amino acids. Per the germline V gene, CDR1 is SNHLY and CDR2 is FYNNEI. CDR3 loop: CARQIGQGSNEQFF. Written as DNA, the CDR3 is TGTGCCAGACAGATCGGACAGGGGTCCAATGAGCAGTTCTTC. Drawing the rest from reference TRBV2 and TRBJ2-1, the complete variable domain is EPEVTQTPSHQVTQMGQEVILRCVPISNHLYFYWYRQILGQKVEFLVSFYNNEISEKSEIFDDQFSVERPDGSNFTLKIRSTKLEDSAMYFCARQIGQGSNEQFFGPGTRLTVL.

The chain is built from TRBV6-2 or TRBV6-3 and TRBJ2-3; 8 bases are shared with TRBD2. This CDR3 has 17 amino acids. The germline CDR1 and CDR2 sequences are MNHEY and SVGEGT. V gave up 0 bases and J gave up 0 bases; unmatched junction bases: 5. CDR3 nucleotides: TGTGCCAGCAGTTACTCGATGGCGGGGGGCAGCACAGATACGCAGTATTTT. Its protein product is CASSYSMAGGSTDTQYF.

The rearrangement links TRBV9 to TRBJ1-2, with 7 bases that match TRBD1. CDR1 and CDR2 (germline): SGDLS, YYNGEE. The CDR3 totals 16 residues. Trimming removed 7 bases from V and 0 bases from J; junction bases left unmatched: 12. CDR3 nucleotide sequence: TGTGCCAGCTCAACTCCGGACAGGCTAACTAACTATGGCTACACCTTC. It yields the protein CASSTPDRLTNYGYTF.

The chain is built from TRBV5-1 and TRBJ1-1; no reliable D call. The CDR3 loop spans 13 amino acids. The V end was cut by 1 base, the J end by 2 bases, with 6 bases between. Germline CDR1 SGHRS, CDR2 YFSETQ. The CDR3 nucleotides read TGCGCCAGCAGCTTGACAACCAACACTGAAGCTTTCTTT. Translation gives CASSLTTNTEAFF.

This clone is a singleton in its sample. The chain couples TRBV6-5 to TRBJ2-1; 12 bases fit TRBD2. The CDR3 totals 16 residues. The V segment lost 6 bases and the J segment 7 bases; nucleotides outside the gene matches: 10. Germline V gene sequence: CDR1 MNHEY, CDR2 SVGAGI. CDR3 sequence (DNA): TGTGCCAGCAGATACGCCCTAGCGGGGGGGTGGAATGAGCAGTTCTTC. The encoded protein is CASRYALAGGWNEQFF.

This sequence joins TRBV6-1 and TRBJ1-4; no clear D gene. Trimming shortened V by 3 bases and J by 0 bases, and 5 bases separated the two germline ends. The CDR3 length is 14 residues. Per the germline V gene, CDR1 is MNHNS and CDR2 is SASEGT. CDR3 loop: CASSDGATNEKLFF. The CDR3 region has the DNA TGTGCCAGCAGTGACGGGGCAACTAATGAAAAACTGTTTTTT.

The genes are TRBV14 and TRBJ1-3; D might be TRBD1 (6 bases). The CDR3 totals 17 residues. The germline V gene encodes CDR1 SGHDN and CDR2 FVKESK. V was trimmed by 4 bases and J by 0 bases, leaving 16 bases between them. CDR3 nucleotide sequence: TGTGCCAGCAGCCGATCGGTGCCGGACAGCTCTGGAAACACCATATATTTT. This codes for CASSRSVPDSSGNTIYF. Variable domain in full (rest from reference TRBV14 and TRBJ1-3): EAGVTQFPSHSVIEKGQTVTLRCDPISGHDNLYWYRRVMGKEIKFLLHFVKESKQDESGMPNNRFLAERTGGTYSTLKVQPAELEDSGVYFCASSRSVPDSSGNTIYFGEGSWLTVV.